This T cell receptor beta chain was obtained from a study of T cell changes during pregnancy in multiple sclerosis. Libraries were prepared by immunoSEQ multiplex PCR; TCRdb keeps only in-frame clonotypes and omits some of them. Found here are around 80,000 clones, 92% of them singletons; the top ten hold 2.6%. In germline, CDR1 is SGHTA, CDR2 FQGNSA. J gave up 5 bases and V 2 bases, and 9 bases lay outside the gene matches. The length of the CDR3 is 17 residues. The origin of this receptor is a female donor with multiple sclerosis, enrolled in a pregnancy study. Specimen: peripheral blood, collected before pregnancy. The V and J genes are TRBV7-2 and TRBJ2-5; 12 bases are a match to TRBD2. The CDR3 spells CASSLNLAGGFGETQYF. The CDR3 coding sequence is TGTGCCAGCAGCTTAAATCTAGCGGGAGGGTTTGGTGAGACCCAGTACTTC.